These 11 T cell receptor beta chains were all obtained from the same sample, sequenced in a study of shared clonotypes between healthy human individuals. Data came from immunoSEQ multiplex PCR; TCRdb stores just in-frame clones and leaves some out. The profile shows fewer than 850,000 clones, roughly 78% of them singletons. Sequenced material: memory CD4+ T cells sorted from blood. Described subset: CD45RA-negative fraction. The receptors here all came from a woman in her twenties or thirties in good health.

The gene calls are TRBV28 and TRBJ2-1; TRBD2 matches 10 bases. CDR3 length equals 14 residues. Trimming removed 10 bases from V and 12 bases from J; junction bases left unmatched: 15. From germline, CDR1 is MDHEN and CDR2 SYDVKM. CDR3 residues: CATNALAGWQGQFF. The CDR3 bases are TGTGCCACCAACGCACTAGCGGGGTGGCAGGGGCAGTTCTTC.

This chain links TRBV4-1 with TRBJ2-3; TRBD2 aligns across 13 bases. The germline CDR1 and CDR2 sequences are MGHRA and YSYEKL. The CDR3 contains 17 residues. The J segment lost 4 bases and the V segment lost 3 bases, leaving 7 bases of the junction unmatched. The CDR3 sequence is CASSQAPGLAGADTQYF. CDR3 DNA: TGCGCCAGCAGCCAGGCCCCCGGACTAGCGGGAGCAGATACGCAGTATTTT.

A word on this clone: The sample carries other DNA sequences with the same CDR3. This sequence joins TRBV28 and TRBJ2-3; D not certain. Trimming removed 4 bases from V and 2 bases from J, with 4 bases in between. CDR3 size: 12 residues. Germline CDR1 reads MDHEN; CDR2 reads SYDVKM. The CDR3 here is CASSSYTDTQYF. CDR3 DNA: TGTGCCAGCAGTTCCTACACAGATACGCAGTATTTT.

In the case of this clone: Other DNA sequences in this sample translate to the same CDR3. This chain joins TRBV30 and TRBJ1-1; D perhaps matches TRBD1 (5 bases). Per germline, CDR1 GTSNPN and CDR2 SVGIG (reference sequence). Deletions cut 2 bases from V and 4 bases from J, with 17 bases between. The CDR3 covers 15 residues. The CDR3 is CAWSTLGVGSTEAFF. Written as DNA, the CDR3 is TGTGCCTGGAGTACATTGGGGGTTGGGAGCACTGAAGCTTTCTTT.

This sequence joins TRBV2 and TRBJ1-5; D is unresolved. The CDR3 totals 14 residues. Germline CDR1 and CDR2: SNHLY and FYNNEI. Trimming took off 5 bases at V and 4 bases at J, with 12 bases between the two ends. CDR3 region: CASSPVIQNQPQHF. The CDR3 nucleotides are TGTGCCAGCAGTCCAGTGATCCAAAATCAGCCCCAGCATTTT.

The chain uses TRBV6-5 and TRBJ2-7, with a weak D call TRBD2 (5 bases). CDR1 is MNHEY and CDR2 is SVGAGI in the germline V gene. The CDR3 extends over 14 amino acids. Trimming took off 2 bases at V and 0 bases at J, with 8 bases between the two ends. DNA of the CDR3: TGTGCCAGCAGTTACCAGCGGAGCTCCTACGAGCAGTACTTC. It codes for CASSYQRSSYEQYF.

The chain has TRBV6-5 and TRBJ2-7; possibly TRBD1 for D (6 bases). Trimming removed 5 bases from V and 2 bases from J, with 13 bases in between. Per the germline V gene, CDR1 is MNHEY and CDR2 is SVGAGI. This CDR3 spans 14 amino acids. CDR3 sequence reads: CASSPGTPPYEQYF. CDR3 nucleotide sequence: TGTGCCAGCAGTCCCGGGACACCACCCTACGAGCAGTACTTC.

This clone was picked up a small number of times. The chain uses TRBV28 and TRBJ1-2; D is undetermined. This CDR3 comprises 19 residues. The germline V and J ends were trimmed by 6 bases and 4 bases, with 30 bases remaining between them. Germline V gene lookup returns CDR1 MDHEN and CDR2 SYDVKM. Written as DNA, the CDR3 is TGTGCCAGCAGCCCTGAACAGCGCCTCCACCCCGCAGGAGGCTATGGCTACACCTTC. This sequence encodes CASSPEQRLHPAGGYGYTF.

This clone showed up many times. The V gene is TRBV11-2, the J gene TRBJ1-6; no clear D. Trimming pared 9 bases from V and 7 bases from J, leaving 13 bases between. The CDR3 is made up of 13 amino acids. The germline V gene encodes CDR1 SGHAT and CDR2 FQNNGV. Here the CDR3 DNA reads TGTGCCAGTACCCTGGGAACCAATTCACCCCTCCACTTT. Its translation: CASTLGTNSPLHF.

This chain uses TRBV6-1 with TRBJ1-1; no clear D gene. The germline CDR1 and CDR2 sequences are MNHNS and SASEGT. V was trimmed by 6 bases and J by 1 base, leaving 9 bases between them. The CDR3 runs to 13 residues. The CDR3 reads CASSPLRNTEAFF. CDR3 in DNA: TGTGCCAGCAGCCCCTTGAGGAACACTGAAGCTTTCTTT.

The gene calls are TRBV18 and TRBJ2-7; D may be TRBD1 (6 bases). The V end lost 1 base, the J end lost 3 bases, and 10 bases lay between the germline ends. The CDR3 is 14 amino acids. Germline V gene data show CDR1 as KGHSH and CDR2 as LQKENI. The CDR3 here is CASSPRQGIYEQYF. CDR3 coding DNA: TGTGCCAGCTCACCACGGCAGGGGATCTACGAGCAGTACTTC. The full variable domain, in which reference TRBV18 and TRBJ2-7 provide the parts outside the CDR3, is NAGVMQNPRHLVRRRGQEARLRCSPMKGHSHVYWYRQLPEEGLKFMVYLQKENIIDESGMPKERFSAEFPKEGPSILRIQQVVRGDSAAYFCASSPRQGIYEQYFGPGTRLTVT.